These T cell receptor beta chains were read from a single sample in a study of spatial heterogeneity in lung cancer. One entry per CDR3 protein, called by TCRdb with MiXCR from the 5' RACE reads. The sample has around 92,000 distinct CDR3 sequences, 10% to 15% seen once. The specimen was PBMCs, collected at surgery. All receptors derive from a male donor with early-stage non-small cell lung cancer. Both conserved end residues are part of each CDR3. The order of the fields is D gene, clone size, J gene, V gene, CDR3 protein, CDR3 DNA. D genes are given only for firm matches. Clone sizes are given selectively: once, few, many, or a class where the clone is expanded.

d_call: -
clone_size: few
j_call: TRBJ2-1
v_call: TRBV3-1
cdr3_aa: CASSQLNEQFF
cdr3_nt: TGTGCCAGCAGCCAGTTAAATGAGCAGTTCTTC

d_call: -
clone_size: -
j_call: TRBJ1-5
v_call: TRBV28
cdr3_aa: CASSLIADGQPQHF
cdr3_nt: TGTGCCAGCAGTTTAATCGCCGATGGGCAGCCCCAGCATTTT

d_call: -
clone_size: many
j_call: TRBJ2-3
v_call: TRBV9
cdr3_aa: CASSVGGSDTQYF
cdr3_nt: TGTGCCAGCAGCGTAGGAGGGAGTGATACGCAGTATTTT

d_call: -
clone_size: few
j_call: TRBJ2-7
v_call: TRBV30
cdr3_aa: CAWSLASGVYEQYF
cdr3_nt: TGTGCCTGGAGTCTAGCGTCAGGGGTTTACGAGCAGTACTTC

d_call: -
clone_size: -
j_call: TRBJ2-2
v_call: TRBV20-1
cdr3_aa: CSAPTSLNTGELFF
cdr3_nt: TGCAGTGCTCCAACTAGCCTGAACACCGGGGAGCTGTTTTTT

d_call: -
clone_size: -
j_call: TRBJ2-3
v_call: TRBV28
cdr3_aa: CASTASDTDTQYF
cdr3_nt: TGTGCCAGCACAGCTAGCGACACAGATACGCAGTATTTT

d_call: TRBD1
clone_size: many
j_call: TRBJ1-2
v_call: TRBV11-2
cdr3_aa: CASSPRQGNGYTF
cdr3_nt: TGTGCCAGCAGCCCCCGACAGGGGAATGGCTACACCTTC

d_call: -
clone_size: few
j_call: TRBJ2-7
v_call: TRBV20-1
cdr3_aa: CSARGPLWAYEQYF
cdr3_nt: TGCAGTGCTAGAGGGCCATTGTGGGCTTACGAGCAGTACTTC

d_call: TRBD1
clone_size: -
j_call: TRBJ2-6
v_call: TRBV7-3
cdr3_aa: CASSTGQGRVLTF
cdr3_nt: TGTGCCAGCAGCACGGGACAGGGGCGCGTCCTGACTTTC

d_call: -
clone_size: -
j_call: TRBJ2-3
v_call: TRBV6-6
cdr3_aa: CASRPSYSTGPVLIRTPDTQYF
cdr3_nt: TGTGCCAGCAGGCCCTCCTATTCGACAGGCCCCGTATTAATCCGCACTCCAGATACGCAGTATTTT

d_call: -
clone_size: few
j_call: TRBJ2-6
v_call: TRBV12-3/TRBV12-4
cdr3_aa: CASSSGSGANVLTF
cdr3_nt: TGTGCCAGCAGTTCAGGCTCTGGGGCCAACGTCCTGACTTTC

d_call: -
clone_size: -
j_call: TRBJ1-2
v_call: TRBV5-1
cdr3_aa: CASSFGRDIYGYTF
cdr3_nt: TGCGCCAGCAGCTTCGGCAGGGACATCTATGGCTACACCTTC

d_call: TRBD2
clone_size: -
j_call: TRBJ2-1
v_call: TRBV12-3/TRBV12-4
cdr3_aa: CASRFTSGGPGSYNEQFF
cdr3_nt: TGTGCCAGCAGATTTACTAGCGGGGGGCCCGGCTCCTACAATGAGCAGTTCTTC

d_call: TRBD2
clone_size: many
j_call: TRBJ2-3
v_call: TRBV20-1
cdr3_aa: CSASDFMIAGEGDTQYF
cdr3_nt: TGCAGTGCTAGCGACTTTATGATAGCGGGAGAGGGGGATACGCAGTATTTT

d_call: -
clone_size: -
j_call: TRBJ1-2
v_call: TRBV6-2/TRBV6-3
cdr3_aa: CASTNWGSVYTF
cdr3_nt: TGTGCCAGCACAAACTGGGGTTCCGTCTACACCTTC

d_call: TRBD2
clone_size: -
j_call: TRBJ2-3
v_call: TRBV9
cdr3_aa: CASSAQAGGTDTQYF
cdr3_nt: TGTGCCAGCAGCGCTCAAGCGGGAGGCACAGATACGCAGTATTTT

d_call: TRBD1
clone_size: -
j_call: TRBJ2-2
v_call: TRBV5-1
cdr3_aa: CASSFQGATGELFF
cdr3_nt: TGCGCCAGCAGCTTCCAGGGGGCGACCGGGGAGCTGTTTTTT

d_call: -
clone_size: -
j_call: TRBJ2-1
v_call: TRBV7-3
cdr3_aa: CASSLGGIYNEQFF
cdr3_nt: TGTGCCAGCAGCTTAGGGGGGATCTACAATGAGCAGTTCTTC

d_call: TRBD1
clone_size: -
j_call: TRBJ1-1
v_call: TRBV6-4
cdr3_aa: CASSDRTGEAFF
cdr3_nt: TGTGCCAGCAGTGACCGGACAGGTGAAGCTTTCTTT

d_call: -
clone_size: -
j_call: TRBJ2-3
v_call: TRBV7-2
cdr3_aa: CASSPRLVTDTQYF
cdr3_nt: TGTGCCAGCAGCCCCAGATTGGTGACAGATACGCAGTATTTT

d_call: -
clone_size: -
j_call: TRBJ2-3
v_call: TRBV2
cdr3_aa: CASSERGRDTQYF
cdr3_nt: TGTGCCAGCAGTGAACGGGGTCGCGATACGCAGTATTTT

d_call: TRBD1
clone_size: few
j_call: TRBJ2-2
v_call: TRBV19
cdr3_aa: CASRGTGITGELFF
cdr3_nt: TGTGCCAGTAGAGGGACAGGAATCACCGGGGAGCTGTTTTTT

d_call: -
clone_size: -
j_call: TRBJ2-3
v_call: TRBV4-1
cdr3_aa: CASSQVVIYTDTQYF
cdr3_nt: TGCGCCAGCAGCCAAGTTGTGATATACACAGATACGCAGTATTTT

d_call: TRBD1
clone_size: few
j_call: TRBJ2-2
v_call: TRBV7-9
cdr3_aa: CASSWDRGPTGELFF
cdr3_nt: TGTGCCAGCAGCTGGGACAGGGGGCCCACCGGGGAGCTGTTTTTT

d_call: -
clone_size: many
j_call: TRBJ2-7
v_call: TRBV27
cdr3_aa: CASSLSDGTTYEQYF
cdr3_nt: TGTGCCAGCAGTTTATCGGACGGAACAACCTACGAGCAGTACTTC

d_call: -
clone_size: -
j_call: TRBJ1-5
v_call: TRBV6-5
cdr3_aa: CASSQSGGQPQHF
cdr3_nt: TGTGCCAGCAGCCAAAGCGGGGGTCAGCCCCAGCATTTT

d_call: -
clone_size: few
j_call: TRBJ1-2
v_call: TRBV18
cdr3_aa: CASSLAETYGYTF
cdr3_nt: TGTGCCAGCTCACTGGCGGAGACCTATGGCTACACCTTC

d_call: -
clone_size: -
j_call: TRBJ2-5
v_call: TRBV25-1
cdr3_aa: CASSEYGETQYF
cdr3_nt: TGTGCCAGCAGTGAATACGGAGAGACCCAGTACTTC

d_call: -
clone_size: many
j_call: TRBJ2-5
v_call: TRBV6-1
cdr3_aa: CASSVTGRPVGTQYF
cdr3_nt: TGTGCCAGCAGTGTGACGGGACGCCCGGTGGGGACCCAGTACTTC

d_call: -
clone_size: many
j_call: TRBJ2-1
v_call: TRBV7-9
cdr3_aa: CASSLDRASYNEQFF
cdr3_nt: TGTGCCAGCAGCTTAGACAGGGCGTCCTACAATGAGCAGTTCTTC

d_call: -
clone_size: -
j_call: TRBJ2-1
v_call: TRBV25-1
cdr3_aa: CASSNPGGPYNEQFF
cdr3_nt: TGTGCCAGCAGTAACCCGGGGGGCCCCTACAATGAGCAGTTCTTC

d_call: -
clone_size: few
j_call: TRBJ2-1
v_call: TRBV10-3
cdr3_aa: CAISELNSVLDEQFF
cdr3_nt: TGTGCCATCAGTGAGTTAAATAGCGTCCTAGATGAGCAGTTCTTC

d_call: -
clone_size: many
j_call: TRBJ1-1
v_call: TRBV5-1
cdr3_aa: CASSLVGGLNTEAFF
cdr3_nt: TGCGCCAGCAGCTTGGTTGGGGGCCTGAACACTGAAGCTTTCTTT

d_call: -
clone_size: few
j_call: TRBJ1-4
v_call: TRBV20-1
cdr3_aa: CSAPRAPRANEKLFF
cdr3_nt: TGCAGTGCCCCGCGGGCCCCGAGGGCTAATGAAAAACTGTTTTTT

d_call: -
clone_size: many
j_call: TRBJ2-3
v_call: TRBV5-4
cdr3_aa: CASSLAGRTDTQYF
cdr3_nt: TGTGCCAGCAGCTTGGCCGGGAGAACAGATACGCAGTATTTT

d_call: -
clone_size: many
j_call: TRBJ1-5
v_call: TRBV6-5
cdr3_aa: CASSSYRTQGQPQHF
cdr3_nt: TGTGCCAGCAGTTCCTACAGGACACAAGGTCAGCCCCAGCATTTT

d_call: TRBD2
clone_size: many
j_call: TRBJ2-2
v_call: TRBV6-5
cdr3_aa: CASTTGLAGGTGELFF
cdr3_nt: TGTGCCAGCACCACAGGACTAGCGGGGGGCACCGGGGAGCTGTTTTTT

d_call: -
clone_size: many
j_call: TRBJ2-7
v_call: TRBV14
cdr3_aa: CASGRSRHEQYF
cdr3_nt: TGTGCCAGCGGACGATCGCGCCACGAGCAGTACTTC

d_call: TRBD1
clone_size: many
j_call: TRBJ2-7
v_call: TRBV5-1
cdr3_aa: CASSFGQGDYEQYF
cdr3_nt: TGCGCCAGCAGCTTCGGACAGGGGGACTACGAGCAGTACTTC

d_call: -
clone_size: -
j_call: TRBJ2-7
v_call: TRBV6-2/TRBV6-3
cdr3_aa: CASTHPQYEQYF
cdr3_nt: TGTGCCAGCACTCACCCTCAGTACGAGCAGTACTTC

d_call: -
clone_size: -
j_call: TRBJ2-7
v_call: TRBV15
cdr3_aa: CATSRDLPSSYEQYF
cdr3_nt: TGTGCCACCAGCAGAGATTTACCGAGCTCCTACGAGCAGTACTTC

d_call: TRBD2
clone_size: many
j_call: TRBJ2-6
v_call: TRBV9
cdr3_aa: CASSVAASGTGANVLTF
cdr3_nt: TGTGCCAGCAGCGTAGCGGCTAGCGGGACTGGGGCCAACGTCCTGACTTTC

d_call: TRBD2
clone_size: many
j_call: TRBJ2-2
v_call: TRBV25-1
cdr3_aa: CASRRTSSNGELFF
cdr3_nt: TGTGCCAGCCGAAGGACTAGCAGTAACGGGGAGCTGTTTTTT

d_call: -
clone_size: few
j_call: TRBJ1-5
v_call: TRBV12-3/TRBV12-4
cdr3_aa: CASSLRGAGNQPQHF
cdr3_nt: TGTGCCAGCAGTCTCCGAGGGGCTGGTAATCAGCCCCAGCATTTT